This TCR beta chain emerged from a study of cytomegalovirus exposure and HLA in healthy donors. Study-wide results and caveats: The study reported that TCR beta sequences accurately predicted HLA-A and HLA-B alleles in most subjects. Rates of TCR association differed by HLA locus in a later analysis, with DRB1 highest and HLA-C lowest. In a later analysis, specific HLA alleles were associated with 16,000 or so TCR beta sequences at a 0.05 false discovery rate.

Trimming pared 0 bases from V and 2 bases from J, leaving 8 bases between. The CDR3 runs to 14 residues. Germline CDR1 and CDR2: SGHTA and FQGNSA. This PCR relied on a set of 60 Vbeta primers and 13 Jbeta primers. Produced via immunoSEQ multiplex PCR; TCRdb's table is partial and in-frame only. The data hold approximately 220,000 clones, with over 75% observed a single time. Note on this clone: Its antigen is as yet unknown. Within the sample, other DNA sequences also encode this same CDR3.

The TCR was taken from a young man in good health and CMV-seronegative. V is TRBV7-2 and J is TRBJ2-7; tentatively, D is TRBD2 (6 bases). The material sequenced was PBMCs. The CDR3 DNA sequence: TGTGCCAGCAGCTTAGCGGGGGGTACCTACGAGCAGTACTTC. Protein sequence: CASSLAGGTYEQYF.